In its sample, the clone carrying this T cell receptor (beta chain) was seen a few times. Within the sample, other DNA sequences also encode this same CDR3. TCRdb's copy holds only in-frame clones and misses some; the assay was immunoSEQ multiplex PCR. The sample lists about 1 million clones; around 74% were seen once. The sample comes from a study of shared clonotypes between healthy human individuals. CDR1 and CDR2 from the germline V gene are KGHSH and LQKENI. J lost 3 bases, V lost 4 bases, and 6 bases had no gene match. The CDR3 consists of 14 residues. V is TRBV18 and J is TRBJ2-7; TRBD1 matches 7 bases. This TCR was sampled from a young man in good health. Sequencing input: memory CD4+ T cells sorted from blood. The subset: CD45RA-negative fraction. The CDR3 DNA reads TGTGCCAGCTCACTGGGACAGACCAACTACGAGCAGTACTTC. The encoded protein is CASSLGQTNYEQYF.